One and the same sample provided the 16 T cell receptor beta chains below, sequenced in a study of T cells in Graves' hyperthyroidism and ophthalmopathy (dated by TCRdb to between 2019 and 2020). The library was made by multiplex PCR. The reads were generated on an Illumina HiSeq 2000. Amplification of TCR beta CDR3 regions was carried out from RNA transcripts. A first-round RT-PCR of the TCR CDR3 used the HTBI primer set with the Qiagen OneStep RT-PCR kit. TCRdb cleaned the public reads at Q25 with fastp, built clones with MiXCR and kept in-frame beta chains. Entries that share a CDR3 protein sequence are merged under the most common genes and DNA. The sample data list about 410,000 distinct CDR3 sequences, and roughly 15% of these were observed just once. Clones ranked in the top ten supply roughly an eighth of the sample. The sequenced material came from blood. The receptors shown here come from a man aged 18 to 29 with Graves' ophthalmopathy.

Ten or more counts support this clonotype. V is TRBV5-8 and J is TRBJ2-3; D uncertain. The CDR3 consists of 14 residues. Looked up from germline, CDR1 is SGHTS and CDR2 is YDEGEE. V dropped 4 bases and J dropped 5 bases, with 14 bases sitting between them. For the CDR3, the DNA is TGTGCCAGCAGCGCTGGAGTGCAGTTAGATACGCAGTATTTT. Translated, it gives CASSAGVQLDTQYF.

This clonotype was recorded at least ten times. V and J are TRBV28 and TRBJ2-1, with 10 bases fitting TRBD1. Germline V gene data show CDR1 as MDHEN and CDR2 as SYDVKM. This CDR3 region has 16 residues. V dropped 2 bases and J dropped 8; count of bases not matched to a gene: 9. In DNA, the CDR3 is TGTGCCAGCAGTTTAGGGACAGGGGCCCGGAGCTATGAGCAGTTCTTC. This translates into CASSLGTGARSYEQFF.

The chain couples TRBV5-5 to TRBJ2-7; TRBD1 aligns across 7 bases. Germline V gives CDR1 SGHKS, CDR2 YYEKEE (reference sequence). The CDR3 runs 15 residues. J was trimmed by 3 bases and V by 6 bases; bases with no gene match: 12. In nucleotides, the CDR3 is TGTGCCAGCATGCTACAGGGGTCTCCGGACTACGAGCAGTACTTC. It encodes CASMLQGSPDYEQYF.

The V call is TRBV4-2, the J call TRBJ2-7; 8 nucleotides line up with TRBD2. The CDR3 spans 15 residues. V trimming: 4 bases; J trimming: 0 bases; junction bases outside the gene matches: 5. In germline, CDR1 is LGHNA, CDR2 YNFKEQ. The CDR3 protein is CASSPHSGNSYEQYF. DNA for the CDR3: TGTGCCAGCAGCCCGCATAGCGGGAACTCCTACGAGCAGTACTTC.

Many counts were recorded for this clonotype. The chain joins TRBV5-6 to TRBJ1-2; a possible D gene is TRBD1 (5 bases). The CDR3 loop spans 15 amino acids. From germline, CDR1 is SGHDT and CDR2 YYEEEE. The ends were cut back, 6 bases at V and 0 bases at J, with 15 bases in the middle. Here the CDR3 reads CASTDDSTSNYGYTF. The CDR3 nucleotides are TGTGCCAGCACCGATGACAGTACTTCTAACTATGGCTACACCTTC.

J is TRBJ1-1 and V is TRBV4-1; D uncertain. This CDR3 contains 18 residues. Between the trimmed V and J ends, which lost 3 bases and 1 base, there was a span of 21 bases. CDR1 is MGHRA, CDR2 YSYEKL, per germline. In DNA, the CDR3 is TGCGCCAGCAGCCAGTTATATTCGGGAGCAGAGCCGAACACTGAAGCTTTCTTT. Translation gives CASSQLYSGAEPNTEAFF.

This clonotype was found many times. The V call is TRBV6-1, the J call TRBJ2-2; TRBD1 might be the D (6 bases). The CDR3 length is 17 residues. Trimming shortened V by 5 bases and J by 1 base, and 17 bases separated the two germline ends. CDR1 and CDR2 from the germline V gene are MNHNS and SASEGT. The chain's CDR3 is CASSFLTGTRNTGELFF. CDR3 DNA: TGTGCCAGCAGTTTCCTAACCGGGACAAGGAACACCGGGGAGCTGTTTTTT.

This clonotype has only a few counts. The CDR3 here is CSAIRGQGSDEQYF. The CDR3, as DNA: TGCAGTGCGATCCGAGGACAGGGCTCTGACGAGCAGTACTTC. The rearrangement uses TRBV20-1 and TRBJ2-7, with TRBD1 identical over 8 bases. Germline CDR1 and CDR2: DFQATT and SNEGSKA (reference sequence). The CDR3 runs to 14 residues. The junction had 12 bases not matched to a gene; V was cut back by 6 bases and J by 5 bases.

This clonotype was observed at least ten times. V gene TRBV16 combines with J gene TRBJ1-5, with 9 bases aligning to TRBD1. Germline V gene sequence: CDR1 KGHSY, CDR2 FQNENV. The V gene end was trimmed by 2 bases and the J gene end by 0 bases; junction bases not matched to a gene: 5. The CDR3 length is 17 residues. CDR3 protein: CASSQPGQGHSNQPQHF. In nucleotides, the CDR3 is TGTGCCAGCAGCCAACCGGGACAGGGACATAGCAATCAGCCCCAGCATTTT.

For this clonotype: Relative to the germline gene, one junction end is altered; a read error may explain this. CDR3 nucleotides: TGTGCTAGTAGTTTGACCCTGAGCTCCTACAATGAGCAGTTCTTC. Translation gives CASSLTLSSYNEQFF. The chain employs TRBV12-5 and TRBJ2-1; D is unresolved. CDR1 and CDR2 (germline): LGHNT, FRNRAP. The CDR3 has 15 residues.

This clonotype occurred many times. Sequence at one end of the junction differs from germline and may be a read error. V usage is TRBV6-1 and J usage is TRBJ1-1; D call uncertain. Germline V gives CDR1 MNHNS, CDR2 SASEGT. The CDR3 extends over 13 amino acids. This chain's CDR3 is CASRSHGNPEAFF. The CDR3 nucleotides are TGTGCCAGCAGGTCCCACGGGAACCCTGAAGCTTTCTTT.

This clonotype was observed a handful of times. The genes are TRBV10-3 and TRBJ2-7, with 9 nucleotides matching TRBD2. Germline values: CDR1 ENHRY, CDR2 SYGVKD. V lost 2 bases to trimming and J lost 6 bases; unmatched junction nucleotides: 8. This CDR3 has 15 residues. DNA for the CDR3: TGTGCCATCAGTGAGGAGTCTAGCGGGGCCCTCGAGCAGTACTTC. Protein: CAISEESSGALEQYF.

This clonotype was seen only once. The chain links TRBV19 to TRBJ1-2, with a tentative D call TRBD1 (6 bases). There are 16 residues in the CDR3. Germline CDR1 reads LNHDA; CDR2 reads SQIVND (reference sequence). The germline V and J ends were trimmed by 5 bases and 7 bases, with 23 bases remaining between them. CDR3 sequence reads: CASSQPRAGGEGGYTF. DNA for the CDR3: TGTGCCAGTAGTCAACCCCGCGCCGGGGGCGAAGGTGGCTACACCTTC.

The table lists this clonotype with many counts. Written as DNA, the CDR3 is TGCGCCAGCAGCCAAGCTCGGAATAGCAATCAGCCCCAGCATTTT. Residues: CASSQARNSNQPQHF. The gene calls are TRBV4-1 and TRBJ1-5; D not certain. V shed 1 base and J shed 0 bases, with 7 bases lying between them. Looked up from germline, CDR1 is MGHRA and CDR2 is YSYEKL. The CDR3 extends over 15 amino acids.

This clonotype occurred many times. The chain combines TRBV4-1 with TRBJ2-7; 7 nucleotides agree with TRBD2. Germline V gene lookup returns CDR1 MGHRA and CDR2 YSYEKL. J gave up 7 bases and V 0 bases, and 3 bases lay outside the gene matches. The CDR3 extends over 13 amino acids. CDR3 DNA sequence: TGCGCCAGCAGCCAAGAGACTAGCAGGGAGCAGTACTTC. Its protein is CASSQETSREQYF.

This clonotype was counted a few times. The chain carries TRBV15 and TRBJ2-7; D is unclear. Trimming cost V 3 bases and J 6 bases, with 12 bases left between them. The CDR3 extends over 13 amino acids. The germline gives CDR1 LNHNV, CDR2 YYDKDF (reference sequence). The chain's CDR3 is CATSSRAKGEQYF. In nucleotides, the CDR3 is TGTGCCACCAGCAGCCGGGCCAAGGGCGAGCAGTACTTC. Full variable domain (outside the CDR3, taken from reference TRBV15 and TRBJ2-7): DAMVIQNPRYQVTQFGKPVTLSCSQTLNHNVMYWYQQKSSQAPKLLFHYYDKDFNNEADTPDNFQSRRPNTSFCFLDIRSPGLGDTAMYLCATSSRAKGEQYFGPGTRLTVT.